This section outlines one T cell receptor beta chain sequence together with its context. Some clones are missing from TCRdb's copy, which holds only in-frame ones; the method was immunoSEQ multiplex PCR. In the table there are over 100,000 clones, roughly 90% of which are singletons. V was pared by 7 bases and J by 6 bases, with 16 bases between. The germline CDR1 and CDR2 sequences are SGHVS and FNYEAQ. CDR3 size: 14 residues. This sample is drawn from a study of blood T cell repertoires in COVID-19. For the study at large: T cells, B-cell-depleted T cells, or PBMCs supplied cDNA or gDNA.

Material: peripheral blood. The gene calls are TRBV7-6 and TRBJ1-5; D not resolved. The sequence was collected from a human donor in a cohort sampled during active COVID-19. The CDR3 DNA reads TGTGCCAGCACTTCTGAGGTTGGAGGTCAGCCCCAGCATTTT. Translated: CASTSEVGGQPQHF.